The rows below give T cell receptor beta chains drawn from one sample of a study of cytomegalovirus exposure and HLA in healthy donors. Libraries were prepared by immunoSEQ multiplex PCR; TCRdb keeps only in-frame clonotypes and omits some of them. The data contain about 190,000 clones, 81% of them singletons. Sequencing input: PBMCs. These receptors all come from a man aged 18 to 30 in good health and CMV-seronegative. CDR3s include the opening cysteine and the closing phenylalanine or tryptophan. The size of a clone is reported for some rows only, either as once, few or many, or as a class for expanded clones.

cdr3_aa clone_size v_call cdr3_length
CASSGNRGYNQPQHF . TRBV6-4 15
CASSPLDSQETQYF . TRBV5-1 14
CASTRRATNEKLFF once TRBV5-4 14
CASRLGLAGELETQYF once TRBV7-9 16
CASTSRTGADYEQYF once TRBV27 15
CASSLGPGVEGEQYF . TRBV7-2 15
CASSPRLAGRLRTYNEQFF few TRBV7-2 19
CASSDPLAGGPVPYEQYF . TRBV9 18
CASSSGQGPTEAFF . TRBV6-5 14
CASSIGGSSQETQYF . TRBV19 15
CAGQESRGVNEKLFF . TRBV10-1 15